This T cell receptor (beta chain) was documented in a study of T cell responses to AZD1222 COVID-19 vaccine. Points from the study as a whole: Clonal diversity may have been underestimated, and the donors were mostly white British, with more females than males.

This table comes from immunoSEQ multiplex PCR, and its TCRdb copy is limited to in-frame clones, with some not included. The table records about 140,000 clones, 80% to 95% of them present only once. Concerning this clone itself: The antigen is not known.

V lost 6 bases, J lost 3 bases, and 10 bases stayed unmatched. The CDR3 runs 16 residues. CDR1 and CDR2 from the germline V gene are SEHNR and FQNEAQ (reference sequence). V is TRBV7-9 and J is TRBJ2-5, with TRBD1 matching over 10 bases. The material was peripheral blood, obtained on day 0 of AZD1222 vaccination. The sequence was obtained from an adult in good health. The CDR3 DNA sequence: TGTGCCAGCAGATACGGACAGGGGGAGGTGGAAGAGACCCAGTACTTC. Amino acid sequence: CASRYGQGEVEETQYF.